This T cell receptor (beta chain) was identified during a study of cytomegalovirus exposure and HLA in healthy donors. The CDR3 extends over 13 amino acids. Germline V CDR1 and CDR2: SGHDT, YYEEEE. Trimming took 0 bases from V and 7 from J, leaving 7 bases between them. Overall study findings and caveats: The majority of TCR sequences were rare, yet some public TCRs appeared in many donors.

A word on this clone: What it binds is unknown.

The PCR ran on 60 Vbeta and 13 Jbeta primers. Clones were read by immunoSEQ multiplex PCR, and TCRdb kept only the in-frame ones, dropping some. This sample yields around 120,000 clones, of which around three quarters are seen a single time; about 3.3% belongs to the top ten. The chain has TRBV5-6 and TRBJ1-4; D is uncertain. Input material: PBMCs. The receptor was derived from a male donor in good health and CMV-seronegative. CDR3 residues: CASSLVFGEKLFF. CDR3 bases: TGTGCCAGCAGCTTGGTTTTCGGTGAAAAACTGTTTTTT. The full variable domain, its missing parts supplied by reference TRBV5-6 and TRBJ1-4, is DAGVTQSPTHLIKTRGQQVTLRCSPKSGHDTVSWYQQALGQGPQFIFQYYEEEERQRGNFPDRFSGHQFPNYSSELNVNALLLGDSALYLCASSLVFGEKLFFGSGTQLSVL.